A selection of T cell receptor beta chains follows, all from one sample in a study of blood T cells in healthy people across ages. TCRdb passed the 5' RACE reads through MiXCR, listing each CDR3 protein once. The sample lists more than 650,000 distinct CDR3 sequences, 20% to 30% occurring once. This sample was shared with a second study, whose subject was T cells of mothers and their children.

Input material: blood. The receptors were gathered from a boy between 10 and 17 years old in good health. Both conserved end residues are part of each CDR3. The order of the fields is D gene, V gene, clone size, J gene, CDR3 DNA, CDR3 protein. A D gene is named only where the DNA matches it firmly. Clone size is shown for a subset of rows, as once, few, many or a class of expanded clone.

TRBD1	TRBV9	-	TRBJ1-1	TGTGCCAGCAGCGGAGGTGGGACAGTGAACACTGAAGCTTTCTTT	CASSGGGTVNTEAFF
-	TRBV12-3/TRBV12-4	-	TRBJ2-7	TGTGCCAGCACTCTGGGGCGGGGCCCCTACGAGCAGTACTTC	CASTLGRGPYEQYF
TRBD1	TRBV2	-	TRBJ1-2	TGTGCCAGCAGTGGGACAGGGGGCTACACCTTC	CASSGTGGYTF
TRBD1	TRBV12-3/TRBV12-4	once	TRBJ2-6	TGTGCCAGCAGTGGCCCTGGACAGGGGGGCCCTGGGGCCAACGTCCTGACTTTC	CASSGPGQGGPGANVLTF
-	TRBV5-1	few	TRBJ2-3	TGCGCCAGCAGCTTCGGGGAAGTTGAGGGGACGCAGTATTTT	CASSFGEVEGTQYF
-	TRBV29-1	-	TRBJ2-1	TGCAGCGTTGTGCCCCCCTGGGACAATGAGCAGTTCTTC	CSVVPPWDNEQFF
TRBD2	TRBV27	few	TRBJ2-7	TGTGCCAGCAGTTTATCGCCTAGCGGCACCTACGAGCAGTACTTC	CASSLSPSGTYEQYF
-	TRBV6-5	few	TRBJ2-7	TGTGCCAGCGCACAGGTGAGGGGAATTACCGAGCAGTACTTC	CASAQVRGITEQYF
-	TRBV10-3	many	TRBJ1-5	TGTGCCATCACCTCGGACAGCAATCAGCCCCAGCATTTT	CAITSDSNQPQHF
TRBD2	TRBV13	-	TRBJ2-2	TGTGCCAGCAGAGTAGCGGGGGCTGCCGGGGAGCTGTTTTTT	CASRVAGAAGELFF
TRBD1	TRBV5-1	-	TRBJ2-4	TGCGCCAGCAGCCCGGGACAGGGGGGATCCAAAAACATTCAGTACTTC	CASSPGQGGSKNIQYF
TRBD2	TRBV3-1	few	TRBJ2-1	TGTGCCAGCAGCCAAGAAGGTCCAGCGGGGGGATGGAATGAGCAGTTCTTC	CASSQEGPAGGWNEQFF
-	TRBV3-1	few	TRBJ2-3	TGTGCCAGCAGCCTTACAGAAGATACGCAGTATTTT	CASSLTEDTQYF
-	TRBV9	few	TRBJ1-1	TGTGCCAGCAGCGGACTGACAGGCAGGAACACTGAAGCTTTCTTT	CASSGLTGRNTEAFF
TRBD2	TRBV20-1	few	TRBJ2-5	TGCAGTGCTAGAGATCGGGGCGGGGGGGGAGAGACCCAGTACTTC	CSARDRGGGGETQYF
TRBD2	TRBV6-1	few	TRBJ2-3	TGTGCCAGCAGTAGAGCCCGGGCTAGCGGTAGCACAGATACGCAGTATTTT	CASSRARASGSTDTQYF
-	TRBV5-1	-	TRBJ1-2	TGCGCCAGCAGCTCTGCTCAAAATAACTATGGCTACACCTTC	CASSSAQNNYGYTF
-	TRBV12-3/TRBV12-4	few	TRBJ2-1	TGTGCCAGCAGCCCCTCCCGAACTAATGAGCAGTTCTTC	CASSPSRTNEQFF
-	TRBV4-1	-	TRBJ1-2	TGCGCCAGCAGCCAAGATGGGAGGAGAGCTAACTATGGCTACACCTTC	CASSQDGRRANYGYTF
TRBD2	TRBV20-1	few	TRBJ2-5	TGCAGTGGAGCGGGGAAGGAAGAGACCCAGTACTTC	CSGAGKEETQYF
TRBD2	TRBV2	few	TRBJ2-5	TGTGCCAGCAGTAGCTCTAGCGGGAGAGGAGAGACCCAGTACTTC	CASSSSSGRGETQYF
-	TRBV7-9	-	TRBJ2-7	TGTGCCAGCAGCTTCGTAACAGGCCTTGGGCAGTACTTC	CASSFVTGLGQYF
-	TRBV10-3	few	TRBJ1-2	TGTGCCATCTCCGGGGGGGACACTCGGGTCTATGGCTACACCTTC	CAISGGDTRVYGYTF
-	TRBV5-1	few	TRBJ1-2	TGCGCCAGCAGCTCTCCCACGGGGAACGGCTACACCTTC	CASSSPTGNGYTF
-	TRBV2	few	TRBJ1-6	TGTGCCAGCAGGCCCGGTGGCCCCCTGGATAATTCACCCCTCCACTTT	CASRPGGPLDNSPLHF
-	TRBV11-2	-	TRBJ1-4	TGTGCCAGCAGCTTAGCCCATAACAGGGCGAATAATGAAAAACTGTTTTTT	CASSLAHNRANNEKLFF
-	TRBV6-5	-	TRBJ1-2	TGTGCCAGCAGTTACTCGAGGGACTATGGCTACACCTTC	CASSYSRDYGYTF
TRBD1	TRBV11-3	-	TRBJ2-2	TGTGCCAGCAGCTCGAGACTACAGGGGGAAGGGACCGGGGAGCTGTTTTTT	CASSSRLQGEGTGELFF
-	TRBV7-9	-	TRBJ2-1	TGTGCCAGCAGCTCGACGAATGGCAATGAGCAGTTCTTC	CASSSTNGNEQFF
-	TRBV6-1	few	TRBJ2-5	TGTGCCAGCAGTCCCAAGTTGGGGGCGAGGGAGCAGTACTTC	CASSPKLGAREQYF
-	TRBV7-9	-	TRBJ2-2	TGTGCCAGCAGCTTATTATTGGGGGCTGCTACCGGGGAGCTGTTTTTT	CASSLLLGAATGELFF
-	TRBV28	-	TRBJ2-1	TGTGCCAGCAGTTGGGGCTCGAGGAATGAGCAGTTCTTC	CASSWGSRNEQFF
-	TRBV3-1	many	TRBJ2-1	TGTGCCAGCAGCCAGACGGAAGGGAAAGGTGAGCAGTTCTTC	CASSQTEGKGEQFF
-	TRBV7-9	-	TRBJ1-4	TGTGCCAGCAGCTTAGGACTTATGGATGAAAAACTGTTTTTT	CASSLGLMDEKLFF
TRBD1	TRBV9	-	TRBJ1-2	TGTGCCAGCAGCGTGGGACAGTATGGCTACACCTTC	CASSVGQYGYTF
TRBD1	TRBV29-1	-	TRBJ1-3	TGCAGCGTTGAAGGGGGGACAGCTATCGCTGGAAACACCATATATTTT	CSVEGGTAIAGNTIYF
TRBD1	TRBV7-9	-	TRBJ2-5	TGTGCCAGTAGCCTAGACTTCAGGACAGGGGGGAACCTGGAGACCCAGTACTTC	CASSLDFRTGGNLETQYF
-	TRBV6-6	-	TRBJ2-5	TGTGCCAGCAGTTACCGGGACCGAGGTGGTGAGACCCAGTACTTC	CASSYRDRGGETQYF
-	TRBV3-1	-	TRBJ2-5	TGTGCCAGCAGCCACCCTAACGAAGAGACCCAGTACTTC	CASSHPNEETQYF
-	TRBV15	few	TRBJ1-1	TGTGCCACCAGCGGACTGGATTTCCCTGAAAACCCCTTGAACACTGAAGCTTTCTTT	CATSGLDFPENPLNTEAFF
-	TRBV5-1	-	TRBJ1-1	TGCGCCAGCAGCCTGACAAGGGCCATGAACACTGAAGCTTTCTTT	CASSLTRAMNTEAFF
-	TRBV27	many	TRBJ1-1	TGTGCCAGCAGAGTGAACACTGAAGCTTTCTTT	CASRVNTEAFF
-	TRBV15	few	TRBJ2-6	TGTGCCACCAGCAAGACAGTCTCTGGGGCCAACGTCCTGACTTTC	CATSKTVSGANVLTF
TRBD1	TRBV10-3	few	TRBJ2-3	TGTGCCGTCAGTGAGTCGACAGGGACCACAGATACGCAGTATTTT	CAVSESTGTTDTQYF
-	TRBV11-2	-	TRBJ2-7	TGTGCCAGCAGCCCGCAGGATGGAGGAAGCCTGGCCTACGAGCAGTACTTC	CASSPQDGGSLAYEQYF